One sample yielded the 7 T cell receptor beta chains listed below, sequenced in a study of blood T cells in healthy people across ages. Through a sample-barcoded 5' primer and a J-beta primer mix, a second PCR was run for roughly 6 to 12 cycles. TCRdb reanalysed the 5' RACE reads using MiXCR and keeps one entry per CDR3 protein. The sample lists approximately 810,000 distinct CDR3 sequences; 25% to 30% were seen once. The sequenced sample consisted of blood. Source of these receptors: an elderly woman in good health.

This clonotype has at least ten counts. V is TRBV20-1 and J is TRBJ2-5; tentatively, D is TRBD2 (5 bases). The CDR3 length is 11 residues. The V end lost 6 bases, the J end lost 8 bases, and 13 bases lay between the germline ends. Germline V gene sequence: CDR1 DFQATT, CDR2 SNEGSKA (reference sequence). The DNA of the CDR3 is TGCAGTGCCAACCCCGGGAAAACCCAGTACTTC. It is translated as CSANPGKTQYF.

This chain uses TRBV11-2 with TRBJ2-5, with TRBD2 matching 8 bases. The germline gives CDR1 SGHAT, CDR2 FQNNGV. This CDR3 spans 15 amino acids. Trimming removed 0 bases from V and 4 bases from J; junction bases left unmatched: 4. CDR3 in DNA: TGTGCCAGCAGCTTAGATTCGGCGGGAGGAGAGACCCAGTACTTC. This codes for CASSLDSAGGETQYF.

In this sample, this clonotype turned up a few times. The rearrangement uses TRBV7-2 and TRBJ2-2; 11 bases are a match to TRBD2. This CDR3 comprises 16 residues. Losses at the gene ends were 4 bases for V and 6 bases for J; bases not matched to a gene: 7. CDR1 and CDR2 (germline): SGHTA, FQGNSA. CDR3: CASSYKTSGVSGELFF. In nucleotides, the CDR3 is TGTGCCAGCAGCTACAAGACTAGCGGGGTTTCCGGGGAGCTGTTTTTT.

In its sample, this clonotype was seen many times. The CDR3 spells CASSWGRGVGETQYF. The CDR3 DNA reads as TGTGCCAGCAGCTGGGGGCGGGGGGTGGGAGAGACCCAGTACTTC. The chain recombines TRBV7-8 with TRBJ2-5; TRBD2 agrees at 8 bases. There are 15 residues in the CDR3. V lost 4 bases and J lost 4; bases outside the gene matches: 8. CDR1 is SGHVS, CDR2 FQNEAQ, per germline.

This clonotype was detected a few times. This chain connects TRBV6-2 or TRBV6-3 to TRBJ2-7, with 12 positions matching TRBD2. This CDR3 spans 16 amino acids. The J segment lost 10 bases and the V segment lost 5 bases, leaving 15 bases of the junction unmatched. The V gene's germline CDR1 is MNHEY and CDR2 SVGEGT. The CDR3 protein is CASSTRTSGARGAQYF. The CDR3 DNA sequence: TGTGCCAGCAGTACACGGACTAGCGGGGCCCGGGGGGCCCAGTACTTC.

V gene TRBV30 combines with J gene TRBJ2-2; the match to TRBD2 covers 9 bases. V lost 4 bases to trimming and J lost 5 bases; unmatched junction nucleotides: 11. CDR1 and CDR2 (germline): GTSNPN, SVGIG (reference sequence). The CDR3 loop spans 16 amino acids. CDR3 amino acids: CAWKYAGTSLTGELFF. CDR3 bases: TGTGCCTGGAAATACGCCGGGACTAGCCTAACCGGGGAGCTGTTTTTT.

Comments on this clonotype: A much larger clone lies a single base off, so this may be a read error. The chain uses TRBV6-2 or TRBV6-3 and TRBJ2-1, with a possible D match to TRBD1 (6 bases). The end of the DNA fits TRBJ2-7 better, so the J call may be wrong. This CDR3 is 14 amino acids long. The germline gives CDR1 MNHEY, CDR2 SVGEGT. The CDR3, as DNA: TGTGCCAGCTATCGGACAGCCTCCTACAATGAGCAGTACTTC. Translating it yields CASYRTASYNEQYF.